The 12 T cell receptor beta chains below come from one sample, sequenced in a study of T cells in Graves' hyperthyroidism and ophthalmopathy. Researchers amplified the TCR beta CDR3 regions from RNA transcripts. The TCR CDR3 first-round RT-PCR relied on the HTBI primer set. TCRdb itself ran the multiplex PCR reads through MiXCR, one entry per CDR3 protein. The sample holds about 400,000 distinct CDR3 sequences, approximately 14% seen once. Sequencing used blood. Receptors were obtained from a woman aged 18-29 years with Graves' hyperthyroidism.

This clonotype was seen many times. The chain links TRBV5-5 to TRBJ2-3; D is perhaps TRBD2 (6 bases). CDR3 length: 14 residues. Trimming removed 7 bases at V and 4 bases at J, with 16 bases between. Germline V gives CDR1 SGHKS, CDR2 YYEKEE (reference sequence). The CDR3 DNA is TGTGCCAGCTCACCACCCGGGAGCCCAGATACGCAGTATTTT. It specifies CASSPPGSPDTQYF.

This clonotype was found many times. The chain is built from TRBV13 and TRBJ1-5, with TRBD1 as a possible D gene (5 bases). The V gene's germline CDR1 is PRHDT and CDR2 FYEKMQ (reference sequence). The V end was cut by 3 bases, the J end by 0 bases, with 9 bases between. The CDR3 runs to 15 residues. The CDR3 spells CASSLGPDSNQPQHF. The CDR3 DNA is TGTGCCAGCAGCTTGGGACCGGATAGCAATCAGCCCCAGCATTTT.

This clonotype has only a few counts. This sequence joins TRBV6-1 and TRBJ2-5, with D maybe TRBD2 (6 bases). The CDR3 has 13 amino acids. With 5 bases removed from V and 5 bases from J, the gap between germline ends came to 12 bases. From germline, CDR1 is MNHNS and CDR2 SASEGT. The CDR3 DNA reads TGTGCCAGCAGTCGATGGGCGGGGGAGACCCAGTACTTC. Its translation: CASSRWAGETQYF.

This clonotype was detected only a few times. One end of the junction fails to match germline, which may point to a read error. As DNA, the CDR3 is TGTGCTAGCAGCTTAGGCTCCACTGGGGAGACCCAGTACTTC. This sequence encodes CASSLGSTGETQYF. The chain is built from TRBV7-7 and TRBJ2-5, with D uncertain. This CDR3 comprises 14 residues. In germline, CDR1 is SSHAT, CDR2 FNYEAQ (reference sequence).

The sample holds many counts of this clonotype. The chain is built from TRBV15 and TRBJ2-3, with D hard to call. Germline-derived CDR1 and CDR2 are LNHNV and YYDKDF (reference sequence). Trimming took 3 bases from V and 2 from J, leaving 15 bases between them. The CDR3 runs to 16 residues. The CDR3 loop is CATSSRAPIFTDTQYF. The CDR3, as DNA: TGTGCCACCAGCAGTAGGGCGCCTATCTTCACAGATACGCAGTATTTT.

The CDR3 nucleotides are TGTGCCAGCAGCTTAGAGGTGAGGGGGCCGGGCGATGAGCAGTTCTTC. Encoded protein: CASSLEVRGPGDEQFF. The chain links TRBV11-2 to TRBJ2-1; 7 bases align to TRBD1. The CDR3 runs to 16 residues. Losses at the gene ends were 0 bases for V and 8 bases for J; bases not matched to a gene: 10. CDR1 and CDR2 (germline): SGHAT, FQNNGV.

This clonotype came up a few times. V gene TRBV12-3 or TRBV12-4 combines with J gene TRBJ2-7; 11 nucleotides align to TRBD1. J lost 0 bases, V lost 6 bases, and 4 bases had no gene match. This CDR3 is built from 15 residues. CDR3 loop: CASRTGTGGSYEQYF. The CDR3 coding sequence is TGTGCCAGCAGGACCGGGACAGGGGGCTCCTACGAGCAGTACTTC.

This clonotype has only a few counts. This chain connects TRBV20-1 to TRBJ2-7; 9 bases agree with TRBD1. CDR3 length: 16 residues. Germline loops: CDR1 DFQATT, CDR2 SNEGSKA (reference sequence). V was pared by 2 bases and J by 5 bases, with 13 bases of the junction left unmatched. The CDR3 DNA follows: TGCAGTGCTAGAAGATTTGGTGGGACAGGGTTCGACGAGCAGTACTTC. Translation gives CSARRFGGTGFDEQYF.

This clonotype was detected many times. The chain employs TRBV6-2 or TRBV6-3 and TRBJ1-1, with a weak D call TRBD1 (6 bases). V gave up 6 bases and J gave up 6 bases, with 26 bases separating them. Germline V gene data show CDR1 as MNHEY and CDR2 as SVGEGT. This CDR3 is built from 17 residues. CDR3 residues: CASRDIPQGIFFPEAFF. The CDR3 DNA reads TGTGCCAGCAGAGACATCCCTCAGGGGATTTTCTTTCCTGAAGCTTTCTTT.

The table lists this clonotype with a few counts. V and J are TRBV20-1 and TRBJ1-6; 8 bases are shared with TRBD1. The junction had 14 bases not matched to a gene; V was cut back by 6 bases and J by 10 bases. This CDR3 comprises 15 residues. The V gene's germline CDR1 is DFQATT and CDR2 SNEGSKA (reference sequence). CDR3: CSANGQGIRRSPLHF. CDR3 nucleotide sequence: TGCAGTGCAAATGGACAGGGCATTCGTCGGTCACCCCTCCACTTT.

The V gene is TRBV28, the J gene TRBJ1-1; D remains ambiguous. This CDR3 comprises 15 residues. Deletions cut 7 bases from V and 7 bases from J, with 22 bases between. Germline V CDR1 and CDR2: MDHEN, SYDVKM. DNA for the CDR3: TGTGCCAGCATCGGTGCAGGAGGGCCCCCAATTGAAGCTTTCTTT. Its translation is CASIGAGGPPIEAFF.

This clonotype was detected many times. The CDR3 sequence is CASSLGTGVGQETQYF. The CDR3 coding sequence is TGTGCCAGCAGCTTAGGGACAGGGGTCGGCCAAGAGACCCAGTACTTC. The rearrangement links TRBV7-3 to TRBJ2-5, with 10 bases matching TRBD1. CDR1 and CDR2 from the germline V gene are SGHTA and FQGTGA. Unmatched junction bases numbered 4, after V lost 2 bases and J lost 1 base. CDR3 length: 16 residues.